The 30 T cell receptor beta chains below all came from one sample that was sequenced in a study of identical twins' blood T cells. Via MiXCR, TCRdb re-called the 5' RACE reads, giving one row per CDR3 protein. The profile covers around 380,000 distinct CDR3 sequences, with approximately 30% appearing a single time and about 6% taken by the ten largest. Sample: PBMCs. The receptors were sampled from a woman aged 18-49 years in good health.

This clonotype was observed a handful of times. V gene TRBV9 combines with J gene TRBJ2-1, with TRBD2 matching over 7 bases. This CDR3 is built from 16 residues. The ends lost 0 bases at V and 7 bases at J; junction bases unmatched: 10. CDR1 and CDR2 from the germline V gene are SGDLS and YYNGEE. CDR3 nucleotide sequence: TGTGCCAGCAGCGTAGCCACGGCTAGCGGTAGGAATGAGCAGTTCTTC. Translated: CASSVATASGRNEQFF.

This clonotype was seen many times. The chain links TRBV20-1 to TRBJ2-3, with 12 bases aligning to TRBD2. The germline V gene has CDR1 DFQATT and CDR2 SNEGSKA (reference sequence). The V gene end was trimmed by 6 bases and the J gene end by 1 base; junction bases not matched to a gene: 8. This CDR3 region has 16 residues. This CDR3 reads CSASPSSGRGTDTQYF. In DNA form, the CDR3 reads TGCAGTGCAAGCCCCTCTAGCGGGAGGGGCACAGATACGCAGTATTTT.

This clonotype turned up a few times. The chain is built from TRBV20-1 and TRBJ1-5; 7 bases fit TRBD1. V shed 6 bases, J shed 6 bases, and the junction held 14 bases outside the gene matches. CDR1 and CDR2 (germline): DFQATT, SNEGSKA (reference sequence). The CDR3 is made up of 15 amino acids. CDR3 sequence reads: CSARPWGDRSQPQHF. In nucleotides, the CDR3 is TGCAGTGCCCGTCCGTGGGGGGACAGAAGTCAGCCCCAGCATTTT.

The V gene is TRBV2, the J gene TRBJ2-1; tentatively, D is TRBD1 or TRBD2 (6 bases each). CDR1 and CDR2 (germline): SNHLY, FYNNEI. The CDR3 sequence is 14 residues long. V gave up 7 bases and J gave up 7 bases, with 17 bases separating them. CDR3 residues: CASTGARGGNEQFF. The CDR3 DNA reads as TGTGCCAGCACCGGAGCCAGGGGAGGAAATGAGCAGTTCTTC.

The V and J genes are TRBV6-5 and TRBJ1-2, with D possibly being TRBD1 (6 bases). CDR1 is MNHEY, CDR2 SVGAGI, per germline. This CDR3 region has 15 residues. The germline V and J ends were trimmed by 2 bases and 5 bases, with 15 bases remaining between them. The CDR3 region is CASSYNQGLWYGYTF. CDR3 sequence (DNA): TGTGCCAGCAGTTACAACCAGGGGCTATGGTATGGCTACACCTTC.

The rearrangement uses TRBV18 and TRBJ1-1; D unclear. CDR1 and CDR2 from the germline V gene are KGHSH and LQKENI. The CDR3 loop spans 16 amino acids. V was shortened by 3 bases and J by 0 bases, with 14 bases between the two germline ends. CDR3 bases: TGTGCCAGCTCACCCATGGACGGCCTCATGAACACTGAAGCTTTCTTT. Residues: CASSPMDGLMNTEAFF.

Note on this clonotype: A clone one base away is much larger, so this may be a read error. The gene calls are TRBV2 and TRBJ2-1; 10 nucleotides align to TRBD2. Germline-derived CDR1 and CDR2 are SNHLY and FYNNEI. The CDR3 is 12 amino acids. CDR3 protein: CARGTSVVELFF. CDR3 bases: TGTGCCCGCGGGACTAGCGTCGTTGAGCTGTTCTTC.

This clonotype was seen a few times. The chain couples TRBV19 to TRBJ1-6, with 7 bases identical to TRBD1. The CDR3 is 15 amino acids. The junction had 3 bases not matched to a gene; V was cut back by 4 bases and J by 3 bases. Germline CDR1 reads LNHDA; CDR2 reads SQIVND (reference sequence). The CDR3 bases are TGTGCCAGTAGTAGAGGGACAGACTATAATTCACCCCTCCACTTT. Its protein is CASSRGTDYNSPLHF.

The chain has TRBV29-1 and TRBJ2-3; D is perhaps TRBD1 (6 bases). CDR3 length equals 14 residues. V lost 5 bases and J lost 3, with 15 bases in between. Germline lookup yields CDR1 SQVTM and CDR2 ANQGSEA. CDR3 sequence: CSVTGTISTDTQYF. As DNA, the CDR3 is TGCAGCGTTACGGGGACAATTAGTACAGATACGCAGTATTTT.

This clonotype was counted only a few times. The chain couples TRBV20-1 to TRBJ1-3; D call uncertain. The CDR3 runs to 14 residues. Trimming took 5 bases from V and 0 from J, leaving 11 bases between them. CDR1 DFQATT and CDR2 SNEGSKA come from the germline V gene (reference sequence). The CDR3 loop is CSAGISSSGNTIYF. The CDR3 coding sequence is TGCAGTGCTGGAATCAGTAGCTCTGGAAACACCATATATTTT.

The rearrangement uses TRBV12-3 or TRBV12-4 and TRBJ1-2; D possibly corresponds to TRBD1 (6 bases). The CDR3 runs 13 residues. Trimming pared 2 bases from V and 8 bases from J, leaving 12 bases between. The CDR3 bases are TGTGCCAGCAGTTTATACACAGGGTTGGGCTACACCTTC. It codes for CASSLYTGLGYTF.

This clonotype was seen only a few times. This chain joins TRBV25-1 and TRBJ2-7; 8 nucleotides line up with TRBD1. Germline loops: CDR1 MGHDK, CDR2 SYGVNS. J gave up 4 bases and V 5 bases, and 10 bases lay outside the gene matches. The CDR3 is 15 amino acids. CDR3 coding DNA: TGTGCCAGCAGTAAAGGACAGGGCATGGGGTACGAGCAGTACTTC. Translation: CASSKGQGMGYEQYF.

This chain connects TRBV5-6 to TRBJ1-5; possible D gene TRBD1, 6 bases. Germline V CDR1 and CDR2: SGHDT, YYEEEE. With 4 bases removed from V and 8 bases from J, the gap between germline ends came to 16 bases. The CDR3 covers 14 residues. This chain's CDR3 is CASSQDGYREPQHF. CDR3 in DNA: TGTGCCAGCAGCCAAGACGGGTACAGGGAGCCCCAGCATTTT.

CDR3 loop: CASSIPGLAGREQFF. CDR3 coding DNA: TGTGCCAGCAGCATCCCGGGACTAGCGGGTCGGGAGCAGTTCTTC. V gene TRBV9 combines with J gene TRBJ2-1; 12 nucleotides line up with TRBD2. In germline, CDR1 is SGDLS, CDR2 YYNGEE. V lost 4 bases, J lost 10 bases, and 9 bases stayed unmatched. The CDR3 contains 15 residues.

The chain joins TRBV2 to TRBJ1-1; no definite D call. The CDR3 is 12 amino acids. Germline-derived CDR1 and CDR2 are SNHLY and FYNNEI. V lost 7 bases, J lost 6 bases, and 12 bases lay in between. Here the CDR3 reads CASTDAGAEAFF. The CDR3 nucleotides read TGTGCCAGCACGGACGCCGGGGCTGAAGCTTTCTTT.

This clonotype has more than one count but fewer than ten. This rearrangement joins TRBV12-5 to TRBJ2-1; D remains unclear. V lost 5 bases and J 6 bases, leaving 14 bases between the germline ends. The CDR3 extends over 14 amino acids. CDR1 and CDR2 (germline): LGHNT, FRNRAP. Here the CDR3 DNA reads TGTGCTAGTGGTACCGTGGGCGCCGGCAATGAGCAGTTCTTC. Translating it yields CASGTVGAGNEQFF.

The rearrangement joins TRBV19 to TRBJ1-6; D is unresolved. V dropped 7 bases and J dropped 6 bases, with 13 bases sitting between them. The CDR3 runs 14 residues. Germline V gene lookup returns CDR1 LNHDA and CDR2 SQIVND (reference sequence). The CDR3 nucleotides are TGTGCCAGTAATATCTTGTCGGCTAATTCACCCCTCCACTTT. Translated: CASNILSANSPLHF.

Ten or more counts support this clonotype. This chain links TRBV6-1 with TRBJ1-4; D uncertain. Trimming took 10 bases from V and 4 from J, leaving 10 bases between them. The length of the CDR3 is 12 residues. The germline gives CDR1 MNHNS, CDR2 SASEGT. CDR3 in DNA: TGTGCCATCACGCGGGGTAATGAAAAACTGTTTTTT. Translated: CAITRGNEKLFF.

In DNA form, the CDR3 reads TGTGCCAGCAGCCAGACAGGATCGGGCGGCTACACCTTC. Amino acids: CASSQTGSGGYTF. V gene TRBV11-3 combines with J gene TRBJ1-2; a weak D match, TRBD1 (6 bases). The CDR3 sequence is 13 residues long. Germline V gene sequence: CDR1 SGHNT, CDR2 YENEEA. V was cut by 5 bases and J by 8 bases, with 15 bases left in between.

This clonotype was detected ten times or more. The chain couples TRBV29-1 to TRBJ2-1, with 8 bases matching TRBD2. CDR3 length: 15 amino acids. V trimming: 6 bases; J trimming: 8 bases; junction bases outside the gene matches: 15. Germline V gives CDR1 SQVTM, CDR2 ANQGSEA. The CDR3 sequence is CSVNGPGTRVDEQFF. DNA of the CDR3: TGCAGCGTCAATGGTCCCGGGACTAGGGTGGATGAGCAGTTCTTC.

This clonotype was seen many times. The chain has TRBV7-2 and TRBJ1-2; the D is unclear. V lost 6 bases to trimming and J lost 9 bases, with 17 bases between them. The length of the CDR3 is 13 residues. Germline values: CDR1 SGHTA, CDR2 FQGNSA. CDR3 in DNA: TGTGCCAGCAGGATCTCAGTGGCCCAGAGCTACACCTTC. It translates to CASRISVAQSYTF.

This clonotype has a handful of counts. The V call is TRBV29-1, the J call TRBJ2-1; a weak D match, TRBD2 (5 bases). In germline, CDR1 is SQVTM, CDR2 ANQGSEA. This CDR3 region has 14 residues. Trimming stripped 6 bases from V and 4 bases from J, with 16 bases between. DNA for the CDR3: TGCAGCGTCCGAATACTAGGTGGATACAATGAGCAGTTCTTC. Protein: CSVRILGGYNEQFF.

V is TRBV12-3 or TRBV12-4 and J is TRBJ1-2, with no clear D. The CDR3 is 12 amino acids. V shed 2 bases and J shed 9 bases, with 10 bases lying between them. The CDR3 region is CASSLTSLSYTF. DNA for the CDR3: TGTGCCAGCAGTTTAACCAGTCTTAGCTACACCTTC.

The chain links TRBV2 to TRBJ1-2; tentatively, D is TRBD1 (5 bases). V was pared by 5 bases and J by 2 bases, with 15 bases between. CDR3 length: 15 residues. The germline CDR1 and CDR2 sequences are SNHLY and FYNNEI. In nucleotides, the CDR3 is TGTGCCAGCAGTTTCGTTCGTGGGGGAAACTATGGCTACACCTTC. It codes for CASSFVRGGNYGYTF.

The rearrangement links TRBV9 to TRBJ1-1, with no clear D. Germline CDR1 and CDR2: SGDLS and YYNGEE. V dropped 3 bases and J dropped 1 base, with 4 bases sitting between them. CDR3 length equals 12 residues. As DNA, the CDR3 is TGTGCCAGCAGCGCAGCGAACACTGAAGCTTTCTTT. Translated, it gives CASSAANTEAFF.

This chain joins TRBV12-3 or TRBV12-4 and TRBJ2-1, with 10 bases fitting TRBD2. CDR3 length equals 17 residues. The V and J ends lost 2 bases and 8 bases, in that order; junction bases with no gene match: 12. CDR3 DNA: TGTGCCAGCAGTTTACAAGCCTTGCTAGCGGGAGTCCATGAGCAGTTCTTC. This gives the protein CASSLQALLAGVHEQFF.

This clonotype showed up just a few times. The rearrangement uses TRBV20-1 and TRBJ1-2, with D uncertain. Trimming cost V 0 bases and J 4 bases, with 12 bases left between them. CDR3 length: 14 amino acids. Germline V gene data show CDR1 as DFQATT and CDR2 as SNEGSKA (reference sequence). CDR3 residues: CSARDGRSFYGYTF. Here the CDR3 DNA reads TGCAGTGCTAGAGATGGAAGGTCCTTCTATGGCTACACCTTC.

The chain joins TRBV11-2 to TRBJ1-3, with D perhaps TRBD1 (6 bases). The germline V and J ends were trimmed by 3 bases and 8 bases, with 11 bases remaining between them. The V gene's germline CDR1 is SGHAT and CDR2 FQNNGV. The CDR3 extends over 13 amino acids. CDR3: CASSFKGGHTIYF. CDR3 nucleotide sequence: TGTGCCAGCAGCTTTAAGGGGGGGCACACCATATATTTT.

The chain employs TRBV6-5 and TRBJ2-3, with 10 bases aligning to TRBD2. This CDR3 has 15 residues. The germline gives CDR1 MNHEY, CDR2 SVGAGI. V was clipped by 2 bases and J by 6 bases; unmatched bases: 5. CDR3 loop: CASSYLAGAEDTQYF. The CDR3 coding sequence is TGTGCCAGCAGTTACCTAGCGGGGGCGGAGGATACGCAGTATTTT.

This clonotype was seen only a few times. The V call is TRBV21-1, the J call TRBJ2-7; the table's D call, TRBD1, was not checked against the DNA. TRBV21-1 is described as a pseudogene. CDR3 length equals 12 residues. The CDR3 coding sequence is TGTGCCAGCAGCAAAGACCCCCTTGAGCAGTACTTC. Translating it yields CASSKDPLEQYF.